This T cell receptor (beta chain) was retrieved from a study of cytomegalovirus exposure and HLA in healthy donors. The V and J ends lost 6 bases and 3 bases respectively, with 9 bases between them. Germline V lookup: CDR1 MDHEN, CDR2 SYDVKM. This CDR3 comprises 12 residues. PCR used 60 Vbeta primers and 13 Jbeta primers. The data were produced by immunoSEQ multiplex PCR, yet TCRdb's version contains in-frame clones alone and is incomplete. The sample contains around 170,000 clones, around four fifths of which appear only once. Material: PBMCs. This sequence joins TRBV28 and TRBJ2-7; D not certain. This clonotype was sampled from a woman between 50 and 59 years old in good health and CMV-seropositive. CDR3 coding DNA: TGTGCCAGCAGCCCTGTCCGCTACGAGCAGTACTTC. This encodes CASSPVRYEQYF.